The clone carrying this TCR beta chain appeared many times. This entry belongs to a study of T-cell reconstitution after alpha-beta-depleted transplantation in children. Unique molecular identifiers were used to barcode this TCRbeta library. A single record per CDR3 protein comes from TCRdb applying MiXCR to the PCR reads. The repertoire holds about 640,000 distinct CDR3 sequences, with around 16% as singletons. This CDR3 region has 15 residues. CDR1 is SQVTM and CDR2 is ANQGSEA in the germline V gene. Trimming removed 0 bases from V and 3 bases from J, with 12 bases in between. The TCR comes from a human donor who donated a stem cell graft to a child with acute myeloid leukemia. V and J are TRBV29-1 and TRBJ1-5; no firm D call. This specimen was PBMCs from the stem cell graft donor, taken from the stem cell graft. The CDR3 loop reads CSVEDGSDPNQPQHF. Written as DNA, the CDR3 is TGCAGCGTTGAAGATGGGTCCGACCCCAATCAGCCCCAGCATTTT.